The next 31 T cell receptor beta chains were all read from a single sample in a study of T cells in Graves' hyperthyroidism and ophthalmopathy. Amplification yielded TCR beta CDR3 regions, with RNA transcripts as the source. A first-round RT-PCR of the TCR CDR3 used the HTBI primer set. MiXCR was run by TCRdb on the multiplex PCR reads, yielding one entry per CDR3 protein. Of some 650,000 distinct CDR3 sequences in the sample, approximately 15% were seen once. The sample taken for sequencing was blood. The origin of the receptors is a middle-aged woman with Graves' ophthalmopathy.

This clonotype was seen repeatedly, ten times or more. The chain couples TRBV28 to TRBJ2-7; 7 bases line up with TRBD1. The V and J ends lost 4 bases and 2 bases, in that order; junction bases with no gene match: 8. This CDR3 contains 15 residues. Germline values: CDR1 MDHEN, CDR2 SYDVKM. The CDR3 loop reads CASSSWTGTPYEQYF. CDR3 nucleotides: TGTGCCAGCAGTTCCTGGACAGGTACCCCCTACGAGCAGTACTTC. Together with reference TRBV28 and TRBJ2-7, the CDR3 gives the full variable domain: DVKVTQSSRYLVKRTGEKVFLECVQDMDHENMFWYRQDPGLGLRLIYFSYDVKMKEKGDIPEGYSVSREKKERFSLILESASTNQTSMYLCASSSWTGTPYEQYFGPGTRLTVT.

This clonotype appeared many times. V usage is TRBV3-1 and J usage is TRBJ2-2, with D possibly TRBD1 on 6 matching bases. Trimming left V 2 bases short and J 5 bases short, with 6 bases between. The CDR3 sequence is 13 residues long. From germline, CDR1 is LGHDT and CDR2 YNNKEL (reference sequence). This CDR3 is CASSQRGTGELFF. CDR3 coding DNA: TGTGCCAGCAGCCAAAGGGGGACCGGGGAGCTGTTTTTT. The whole variable domain, remainder taken from reference TRBV3-1 and TRBJ2-2, is DTAVSQTPKYLVTQMGNDKSIKCEQNLGHDTMYWYKQDSKKFLKIMFSYNNKELIINETVPNRFSPKSPDKAHLNLHINSLELGDSAVYFCASSQRGTGELFFGEGSRLTVL.

This clonotype was seen many times. CDR3 sequence reads: CASSLRLREQYF. DNA of the CDR3: TGTGCCAGCAGTTTAAGGTTGCGGGAGCAGTACTTC. The J gene is TRBJ2-7, the V gene TRBV12-3 or TRBV12-4; D is unclear. V was cut by 2 bases and J by 7 bases, with 9 bases left in between. The CDR3 has 12 residues.

This clonotype was seen at least ten times. This chain joins TRBV2 and TRBJ1-5, with D tentatively TRBD1 (6 bases). CDR1 SNHLY and CDR2 FYNNEI come from the germline V gene. V was pared by 2 bases and J by 3 bases, with 14 bases between. CDR3 length equals 16 residues. CDR3 amino acids: CASSETGTFFNQPQHF. The CDR3 DNA reads TGTGCCAGCAGTGAAACCGGGACATTTTTCAATCAGCCCCAGCATTTT. Full variable domain (remainder filled in from reference TRBV2 and TRBJ1-5): EPEVTQTPSHQVTQMGQEVILRCVPISNHLYFYWYRQILGQKVEFLVSFYNNEISEKSEIFDDQFSVERPDGSNFTLKIRSTKLEDSAMYFCASSETGTFFNQPQHFGDGTRLSIL.

This clonotype came up many times. The CDR3 loop is CASSQGGSTTNTGELFF. CDR3 in DNA: TGTGCCAGCAGTCAGGGGGGTTCAACGACGAACACCGGGGAGCTGTTTTTT. This sequence joins TRBV12-3 or TRBV12-4 and TRBJ2-2; TRBD1 might be the D (7 bases). V was pared by 5 bases and J by 0 bases, with 16 bases between. The CDR3 is 17 residues long.

This clonotype was recorded at least ten times. This rearrangement joins TRBV13 to TRBJ2-3, with 8 bases fitting TRBD2. From germline, CDR1 is PRHDT and CDR2 FYEKMQ (reference sequence). V shed 9 bases and J 3 bases; nucleotides not matched to a gene: 17. This CDR3 contains 17 residues. CDR3 amino acids: CARLYQGSGSKTDTQYF. CDR3 DNA: TGTGCCAGACTCTACCAGGGGAGCGGGAGTAAGACAGATACGCAGTATTTT.

This clonotype occurred a few times. This sequence joins TRBV10-3 and TRBJ2-2; D uncertain. The CDR3 is 15 amino acids. The germline V gene encodes CDR1 ENHRY and CDR2 SYGVKD. Trimming pared 3 bases from V and 4 bases from J, leaving 12 bases between. DNA for the CDR3: TGTGCCATCAGTGACCAAATATCCGGCACCGGGGAGCTGTTTTTT. It codes for CAISDQISGTGELFF.

This clonotype occurred a few times. The gene calls are TRBV10-2 and TRBJ2-7; D is possibly TRBD1 (5 bases). The CDR3 runs 12 residues. V dropped 11 bases and J dropped 5 bases, with 16 bases sitting between them. Germline lookup yields CDR1 WSHSY and CDR2 SAAADI. The CDR3 loop is CACGAGWHEQYF. DNA of the CDR3: TGCGCCTGTGGGGCAGGGTGGCACGAGCAGTACTTC.

This clonotype appeared many times. The chain combines TRBV5-6 with TRBJ1-1, with 9 bases matching TRBD1. Germline CDR1 SGHDT, CDR2 YYEEEE. V shed 2 bases and J 1 base; nucleotides not matched to a gene: 3. This CDR3 comprises 15 residues. In nucleotides, the CDR3 is TGTGCCAGCAGCTTACAGGGGGCTTGGAACACTGAAGCTTTCTTT. Encoded protein: CASSLQGAWNTEAFF.

The chain uses TRBV14 and TRBJ1-4; D gene unclear. Trimming shortened V by 4 bases and J by 5 bases, and 11 bases separated the two germline ends. Germline V CDR1 and CDR2: SGHDN, FVKESK. The CDR3 has 14 residues. Written as DNA, the CDR3 is TGTGCCAGCAGCCTATTCCCGAGGAATGAAAAACTGTTTTTT. It is translated as CASSLFPRNEKLFF.

The chain uses TRBV18 and TRBJ2-5, with TRBD2 matching over 13 bases. Germline loops: CDR1 KGHSH, CDR2 LQKENI. The CDR3 sequence is 16 residues long. The V and J ends lost 4 bases and 2 bases, in that order; junction bases with no gene match: 4. The CDR3 DNA follows: TGTGCCAGCTCACGTGGACTAGCGGGGGATCAAGAGACCCAGTACTTC. Amino acids: CASSRGLAGDQETQYF.

This clonotype was seen repeatedly, ten times or more. V is TRBV28 and J is TRBJ2-1, with 12 bases that match TRBD2. V lost 7 bases, J lost 10 bases, and 11 bases stayed unmatched. Germline V gene sequence: CDR1 MDHEN, CDR2 SYDVKM. This CDR3 is built from 15 residues. The DNA for the CDR3 is TGTGCCAGCAACGGACTAGCGGGGCACCTTGGGGAGCAGTTCTTC. Translation gives CASNGLAGHLGEQFF.

This clonotype was seen only a few times. V gene TRBV7-3 combines with J gene TRBJ2-2; the match to TRBD2 covers 7 bases. CDR1 is SGHTA and CDR2 is FQGTGA in the germline V gene. The V and J ends lost 4 bases and 5 bases, in that order; junction bases with no gene match: 10. This CDR3 has 16 residues. DNA of the CDR3: TGTGCCAGCAGCTCCAAGGGCGGGCGGGAGACCGGGGAGCTGTTTTTT. Translating gives CASSSKGGRETGELFF.

This clonotype was recorded at least ten times. V and J are TRBV28 and TRBJ2-2; D gene ambiguous. Germline V gene sequence: CDR1 MDHEN, CDR2 SYDVKM. This CDR3 region has 15 residues. Trimming pared 4 bases from V and 3 bases from J, leaving 12 bases between. CDR3 sequence (DNA): TGTGCCAGCAGTTCGACCTTCCCCGACACCGGGGAGCTGTTTTTT. Translation gives CASSSTFPDTGELFF. The variable domain in full, completed from reference TRBV28 and TRBJ2-2, reads DVKVTQSSRYLVKRTGEKVFLECVQDMDHENMFWYRQDPGLGLRLIYFSYDVKMKEKGDIPEGYSVSREKKERFSLILESASTNQTSMYLCASSSTFPDTGELFFGEGSRLTVL.

This clonotype was picked up many times. The V and J genes are TRBV5-1 and TRBJ2-3; D gene uncertain. This CDR3 has 15 residues. The V and J ends lost 0 bases and 8 bases respectively, with 16 bases between them. Per the germline V gene, CDR1 is SGHRS and CDR2 is YFSETQ. The CDR3 DNA follows: TGCGCCAGCAGCTTGGTGGGGTCCTCGCAGGCTACGCAGTATTTT. It is translated as CASSLVGSSQATQYF.

This clonotype appeared a few times. The V gene is TRBV7-8, the J gene TRBJ1-1, with a weak D call TRBD1 (6 bases). This CDR3 contains 15 residues. Trimming removed 5 bases at V and 1 base at J, with 14 bases between. The germline gives CDR1 SGHVS, CDR2 FQNEAQ. DNA of the CDR3: TGTGCCAGCAGCCTGGACAGACTACAGAACACTGAAGCTTTCTTT. Translation: CASSLDRLQNTEAFF.

This clonotype was observed a few times. The CDR3 DNA sequence: TGTGCCTGGAGCGAACATCCAACAGGGTGGGGAACTGAAGCTTTCTTT. This codes for CAWSEHPTGWGTEAFF. This chain links TRBV30 with TRBJ1-1, with a tentative D call TRBD1 (6 bases). The CDR3 is made up of 16 amino acids. Germline V gene data show CDR1 as GTSNPN and CDR2 as SVGIG (reference sequence). V gave up 3 bases and J gave up 5 bases, with 22 bases separating them.

This rearrangement joins TRBV4-1 to TRBJ1-2; D unclear. Germline CDR1 is MGHRA and CDR2 is YSYEKL. V dropped 1 base and J dropped 4 bases, with 16 bases sitting between them. The length of the CDR3 is 16 residues. The CDR3, as DNA: TGCGCCAGCAGCCAAGGATTTGCAGCGACAACCTATGGCTACACCTTC. Its protein is CASSQGFAATTYGYTF.

A few counts support this clonotype. This rearrangement joins TRBV12-3 or TRBV12-4 to TRBJ2-4, with no clear D. The V end lost 6 bases, the J end lost 6 bases, and 15 bases lay between the germline ends. CDR3 size: 14 residues. Written as DNA, the CDR3 is TGTGCCAGCAGCTTGCAAGTCCAGAGAAACATTCAGTACTTC. The encoded protein is CASSLQVQRNIQYF.

This clonotype was picked up a small number of times. The chain is built from TRBV29-1 and TRBJ2-1; 11 bases fit TRBD2. The CDR3 runs to 13 residues. The trim removed 8 bases at V and 8 bases at J, leaving 8 bases unmatched. Looked up from germline, CDR1 is SQVTM and CDR2 is ANQGSEA. The CDR3 DNA sequence: TGCAGCTCAACTAGCGGGAGAGTAGATGAGCAGTTCTTC. Translated: CSSTSGRVDEQFF.

Ten or more counts support this clonotype. The chain is built from TRBV20-1 and TRBJ2-1, with D maybe TRBD1 (6 bases). V was clipped by 6 bases and J by 1 base, with 16 bases between them. Germline V gives CDR1 DFQATT, CDR2 SNEGSKA (reference sequence). The CDR3 runs 15 residues. CDR3 protein: CSAFQAGVSYNEQFF. The CDR3 DNA is TGCAGTGCGTTTCAGGCAGGGGTATCCTACAATGAGCAGTTCTTC.

This clonotype has ten or more counts. The gene calls are TRBV5-6 and TRBJ2-7, with TRBD1 matching 7 bases. The germline V gene has CDR1 SGHDT and CDR2 YYEEEE. The CDR3 extends over 15 amino acids. Unmatched junction bases numbered 11, after V lost 5 bases and J lost 3 bases. As DNA, the CDR3 is TGTGCCAGCAGTCTTACCGGGACAGCGATCTACGAGCAGTACTTC. Encoded protein: CASSLTGTAIYEQYF.

This clonotype was seen a few times. The rearrangement links TRBV10-3 to TRBJ1-3; D is undetermined. In germline, CDR1 is ENHRY, CDR2 SYGVKD. There are 13 residues in the CDR3. Trimming shortened V by 4 bases and J by 2 bases, and 6 bases separated the two germline ends. DNA for the CDR3: TGTGCCATCAGTGCGGCTCCTGGAAACACCATATATTTT. This sequence encodes CAISAAPGNTIYF.

This clonotype has at least ten counts. This chain links TRBV3-1 with TRBJ2-3; the match to TRBD1 covers 10 bases. V lost 0 bases, J lost 2 bases, and 2 bases stayed unmatched. CDR1 and CDR2 from the germline V gene are LGHDT and YNNKEL (reference sequence). The CDR3 contains 16 residues. CDR3: CASSQEGTGDTDTQYF. The DNA of the CDR3 is TGTGCCAGCAGCCAAGAAGGGACAGGGGACACAGATACGCAGTATTTT.

This clonotype has a count of ten or more. In DNA, the CDR3 is TGTGCCAGCACCCGTACCGGGACTTCAAAAGAGACCCAGTACTTC. Amino acids: CASTRTGTSKETQYF. The chain uses TRBV6-1 and TRBJ2-5; maybe TRBD2 (6 bases). Trimming left V 7 bases short and J 3 bases short, with 18 bases between. Germline CDR1 MNHNS, CDR2 SASEGT. This CDR3 spans 15 amino acids.

This clonotype was seen at least ten times. CDR3 nucleotide sequence: TGTGCCAGCAGCTTGCTTTCCGGGGGCTGGACTGAAGCTTTCTTT. Translating it yields CASSLLSGGWTEAFF. The chain links TRBV5-6 to TRBJ1-1; D is perhaps TRBD1 (6 bases). Looked up from germline, CDR1 is SGHDT and CDR2 is YYEEEE. Deletions cut 1 base from V and 5 bases from J, with 15 bases between. There are 15 residues in the CDR3.

This clonotype was observed a single time. A much larger clone differs by one base, so this may be a read error. The genes are TRBV29-1 and TRBJ2-3; 11 nucleotides align to TRBD2. Per the germline V gene, CDR1 is SQVTM and CDR2 is ANQGSEA. The CDR3 extends over 15 amino acids. The junction had 7 bases not matched to a gene; V was cut back by 7 bases and J by 1 base. The CDR3 loop is CSAEGTSGRTDTQYF. The CDR3 nucleotides read TGCAGCGCTGAGGGGACTAGCGGCCGCACAGATACGCAGTATTTT.

This clonotype was seen ten or more times. The chain uses TRBV29-1 and TRBJ1-1; D gene ambiguous. This CDR3 is 12 amino acids long. The ends were cut back, 4 bases at V and 0 bases at J, with 6 bases in the middle. CDR1 and CDR2 from the germline V gene are SQVTM and ANQGSEA. The CDR3 DNA reads as TGCAGCGTTGCAGGCCTGAACACTGAAGCTTTCTTT. It yields the protein CSVAGLNTEAFF.

At least ten counts were recorded for this clonotype. The chain is built from TRBV6-2 or TRBV6-3 and TRBJ2-7; D not certain. V was clipped by 5 bases and J by 3 bases, with 11 bases between them. CDR1 MNHEY and CDR2 SVGEGT come from the germline V gene. The CDR3 is 13 residues long. CDR3 sequence (DNA): TGTGCCAGCAGTCTTCTTCAGTACTACGAGCAGTACTTC. Its protein product is CASSLLQYYEQYF.

At least ten counts were recorded for this clonotype. CDR3 nucleotides: TGTGCCAGCTCACCCGACAGAAGTAATGAAAAACTGTTTTTT. Its translation is CASSPDRSNEKLFF. The J gene is TRBJ1-4, the V gene TRBV18, with D tentatively TRBD1 (5 bases). The germline gives CDR1 KGHSH, CDR2 LQKENI. V lost 3 bases, J lost 4 bases, and 9 bases lay in between. The CDR3 is made up of 14 amino acids.

This clonotype was seen repeatedly, ten times or more. This chain joins TRBV7-3 and TRBJ2-2; D not resolved. CDR3 length: 14 amino acids. The V gene lost 1 base and the J gene lost 3 bases, with 6 bases spanning the gap. The germline CDR1 and CDR2 sequences are SGHTA and FQGTGA. CDR3 protein: CASSLNGYTGELFF. The CDR3 DNA sequence: TGTGCCAGCAGCTTAAACGGATACACCGGGGAGCTGTTTTTT.